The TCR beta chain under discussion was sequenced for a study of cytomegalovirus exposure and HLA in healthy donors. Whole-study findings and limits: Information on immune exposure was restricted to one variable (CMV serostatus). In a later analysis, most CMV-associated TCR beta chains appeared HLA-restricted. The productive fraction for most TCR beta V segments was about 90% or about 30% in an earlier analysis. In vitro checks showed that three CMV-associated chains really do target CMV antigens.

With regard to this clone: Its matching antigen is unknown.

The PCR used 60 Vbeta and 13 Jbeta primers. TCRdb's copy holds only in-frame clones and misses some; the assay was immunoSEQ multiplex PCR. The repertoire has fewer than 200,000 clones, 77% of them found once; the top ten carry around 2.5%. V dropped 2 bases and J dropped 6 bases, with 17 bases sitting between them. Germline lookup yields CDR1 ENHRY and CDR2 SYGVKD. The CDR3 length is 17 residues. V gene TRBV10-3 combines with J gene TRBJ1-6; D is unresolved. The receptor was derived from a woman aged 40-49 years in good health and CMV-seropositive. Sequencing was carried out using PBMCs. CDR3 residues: CAISETMPEGSNSPLHF. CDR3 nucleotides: TGTGCCATCAGTGAGACAATGCCAGAGGGCTCTAATTCACCCCTCCACTTT.